The 30 T cell receptor beta chains reported below all come from one sample, sequenced in a study of cytomegalovirus exposure and HLA in healthy donors. Assay: immunoSEQ multiplex PCR; the TCRdb copy retains only in-frame clones and omits some. The table shows 200,000 or so clones, with 75% to 90% occurring only once. The sample comprised PBMCs. These receptors came from a man aged 18 to 29 in good health and CMV-seropositive.

The table lists this clone with a count of one. This chain connects TRBV27 to TRBJ2-2; perhaps TRBD1 as D (5 bases). The CDR3 sequence is 15 residues long. V shed 7 bases and J shed 2 bases, with 14 bases lying between them. CDR1 and CDR2 (germline): MNHEY, SMNVEV (reference sequence). CDR3 amino acids: CASKAIGANTGELFF. DNA of the CDR3: TGTGCCAGCAAGGCCATAGGGGCCAACACCGGGGAGCTGTTTTTT.

The rearrangement joins TRBV4-3 to TRBJ2-6; D might be TRBD2 (6 bases). From germline, CDR1 is LGHNA and CDR2 YSLEER. There are 20 residues in the CDR3. Deletions cut 0 bases from V and 2 bases from J, with 20 bases between. The DNA for the CDR3 is TGCGCCAGCAGCCAAGATGGGGGGTGGGCGGACCCGACTGGGGCCAACGTCCTGACTTTC. It encodes CASSQDGGWADPTGANVLTF.

The chain joins TRBV5-1 to TRBJ2-1, with D possibly TRBD2 on 5 matching bases. Germline CDR1 is SGHRS and CDR2 is YFSETQ. The CDR3 spans 15 residues. Between the trimmed V and J ends, which lost 7 bases and 4 bases, there was a span of 18 bases. The CDR3 loop is CASFWEPGNYNEQFF. The CDR3 nucleotides read TGCGCCAGCTTCTGGGAGCCCGGTAATTACAATGAGCAGTTCTTC.

This chain uses TRBV5-3 with TRBJ2-1; D possibly corresponds to TRBD2 (6 bases). TRBV5-3 is an ORF, and what it does is uncertain. The CDR3 spans 16 residues. Trimming cost V 4 bases and J 0 bases, with 14 bases left between them. For the CDR3, the DNA is TGTGCCAGAAGCCCCGCGGGGCGGGCCTCCTACAATGAGCAGTTCTTC. As protein: CARSPAGRASYNEQFF.

This CDR3 reads CSGRTSGRASDEQFF. CDR3 coding DNA: TGCAGCGGGCGGACTAGCGGGAGGGCTTCGGATGAGCAGTTCTTC. The chain has TRBV29-1 and TRBJ2-1, with 15 bases identical to TRBD2. V was pared by 7 bases and J by 8 bases, with 9 bases of the junction left unmatched. This CDR3 is built from 15 residues. CDR1 and CDR2 (germline): SQVTM, ANQGSEA.

The rearrangement joins TRBV28 to TRBJ2-1, with D possibly matching TRBD1 (6 bases). The V end lost 11 bases, the J end lost 6 bases, and 17 bases lay between the germline ends. The CDR3 runs 13 residues. Germline CDR1 MDHEN, CDR2 SYDVKM. CDR3 region: CAAGARGFNEQFF. The CDR3 DNA sequence: TGTGCCGCAGGGGCTCGCGGATTCAATGAGCAGTTCTTC.

This clone was found a few times. The gene calls are TRBV9 and TRBJ1-2; D remains ambiguous. This CDR3 has 13 amino acids. V shed 3 bases and J shed 3 bases, with 9 bases lying between them. Germline CDR1 reads SGDLS; CDR2 reads YYNGEE. CDR3 nucleotide sequence: TGTGCCAGCAGCGACGACAACGACTATGGCTACACCTTC. Its protein is CASSDDNDYGYTF.

The V gene is TRBV7-3, the J gene TRBJ1-1, with TRBD1 matching 8 bases. CDR1 is SGHTA, CDR2 FQGTGA, per germline. V lost 5 bases, J lost 1 base, and 3 bases stayed unmatched. The CDR3 runs to 14 residues. The CDR3 spells CASSPTGANTEAFF. In DNA, the CDR3 is TGTGCCAGCAGCCCGACAGGGGCGAACACTGAAGCTTTCTTT.

The V call is TRBV6-5, the J call TRBJ2-7, with 7 bases fitting TRBD1. Germline lookup yields CDR1 MNHEY and CDR2 SVGAGI. After removal of 2 bases from V and 6 bases from J, the junction contained 10 bases not matched to a gene. This CDR3 region has 15 residues. The CDR3 protein is CASSYQRQGLGEQYF. The CDR3 DNA reads as TGTGCCAGCAGTTACCAAAGACAGGGTCTAGGCGAGCAGTACTTC.

The chain joins TRBV4-2 to TRBJ2-1; possibly TRBD2 for D (6 bases). The V gene lost 0 bases and the J gene lost 5 bases, with 17 bases spanning the gap. CDR1 and CDR2 from the germline V gene are LGHNA and YNFKEQ. CDR3 length: 17 residues. The CDR3 nucleotides read TGTGCCAGCAGCCAAGACACTAGCCGCCAAAGAAACAATGAGCAGTTCTTC. Translating it yields CASSQDTSRQRNNEQFF.

This chain connects TRBV19 to TRBJ2-5, with D perhaps TRBD2 (5 bases). Trimming left V 6 bases short and J 4 bases short, with 12 bases between. Germline CDR1 reads LNHDA; CDR2 reads SQIVND (reference sequence). The length of the CDR3 is 13 residues. CDR3 amino acids: CASSEIAGETQYF. CDR3 DNA: TGTGCCAGTAGCGAGATTGCGGGAGAGACCCAGTACTTC.

V is TRBV5-4 and J is TRBJ2-7, with 7 positions matching TRBD1. With V trimmed by 3 bases and J by 2 bases, 11 bases remained unmatched. In germline, CDR1 is SGHNT, CDR2 YYREEE (reference sequence). The CDR3 extends over 16 amino acids. The CDR3 DNA sequence: TGTGCCAGCAGCTGGTGGGGACAGACTACTACCTACGAGCAGTACTTC. Translation: CASSWWGQTTTYEQYF.

The V call is TRBV29-1, the J call TRBJ1-4; 7 bases map to TRBD1. After removal of 6 bases from V and 3 bases from J, the junction contained 10 bases not matched to a gene. This CDR3 region has 15 residues. Germline CDR1 SQVTM, CDR2 ANQGSEA. CDR3 sequence: CSVSPQGESNEKLFF. CDR3 nucleotide sequence: TGCAGCGTGTCACCTCAGGGGGAATCTAATGAAAAACTGTTTTTT.

V is TRBV28 and J is TRBJ2-7, with TRBD1 matching 10 bases. The CDR3 is made up of 18 amino acids. Per the germline V gene, CDR1 is MDHEN and CDR2 is SYDVKM. V was pared by 10 bases and J by 2 bases, with 20 bases of the junction left unmatched. CDR3 nucleotide sequence: TGTGCCACCCCGACAGGGGGCAGGGTTCCTTCAAACCCCTACGAGCAGTACTTC. This codes for CATPTGGRVPSNPYEQYF.

V and J are TRBV19 and TRBJ2-1; 7 bases are a match to TRBD2. Unmatched junction bases numbered 4, after V lost 5 bases and J lost 9 bases. CDR1 is LNHDA and CDR2 is SQIVND in the germline V gene (reference sequence). CDR3 length equals 12 residues. In nucleotides, the CDR3 is TGTGCCAGTAGTCTAATAGCGGGTGAGCAGTTCTTC. Its translation is CASSLIAGEQFF.

In this sample, this clone turned up once. The V gene is TRBV4-3, the J gene TRBJ1-3; D not certain. The germline CDR1 and CDR2 sequences are LGHNA and YSLEER. V gave up 0 bases and J gave up 9 bases, with 12 bases separating them. This CDR3 contains 14 residues. The CDR3 reads CASSQERTSSTIYF. CDR3 nucleotides: TGCGCCAGCAGCCAAGAAAGGACTTCAAGCACCATATATTTT.

This chain uses TRBV5-4 with TRBJ2-1; the match to TRBD2 covers 9 bases. The V gene end was trimmed by 4 bases and the J gene end by 4 bases; junction bases not matched to a gene: 9. CDR3 length equals 16 residues. From germline, CDR1 is SGHNT and CDR2 YYREEE (reference sequence). The CDR3 region is CASSPPTSGSYNEQFF. The CDR3 bases are TGTGCCAGCAGCCCGCCTACTAGCGGGTCATACAATGAGCAGTTCTTC. The full variable domain, rest sourced from reference TRBV5-4 and TRBJ2-1, is ETGVTQSPTHLIKTRGQQVTLRCSSQSGHNTVSWYQQALGQGPQFIFQYYREEENGRGNFPPRFSGLQFPNYSSELNVNALELDDSALYLCASSPPTSGSYNEQFFGPGTRLTVL.

This clone has more than one count but fewer than ten. The genes are TRBV6-1 and TRBJ1-2; TRBD1 agrees at 8 bases. With V trimmed by 6 bases and J by 4 bases, 4 bases remained unmatched. Germline V lookup: CDR1 MNHNS, CDR2 SASEGT. The CDR3 has 13 residues. CDR3 sequence reads: CASSGGQAYGYTF. In nucleotides, the CDR3 is TGTGCCAGCAGCGGGGGACAGGCCTATGGCTACACCTTC.

V gene TRBV27 combines with J gene TRBJ2-7; possible D gene TRBD1, 6 bases. V was pared by 2 bases and J by 3 bases, with 14 bases between. Germline V gene lookup returns CDR1 MNHEY and CDR2 SMNVEV (reference sequence). CDR3 length: 15 amino acids. CDR3 loop: CASSLGTQGDYEQYF. CDR3 in DNA: TGTGCCAGCAGTTTAGGGACACAGGGTGACTACGAGCAGTACTTC.

The J gene is TRBJ2-7, the V gene TRBV7-2; unclear D gene. CDR3 length equals 15 residues. The V gene lost 5 bases and the J gene lost 6 bases, with 20 bases spanning the gap. Germline V gene sequence: CDR1 SGHTA, CDR2 FQGNSA. The CDR3 DNA sequence: TGTGCCAGCAGCACCTACGGGTCGGGTTTGAGCGAGCAGTACTTC. This gives the protein CASSTYGSGLSEQYF.

CDR3: CASSLAFRGRTEAFF. The CDR3 nucleotides read TGCGCCAGCAGCTTGGCGTTCAGGGGGCGGACTGAAGCTTTCTTT. This chain uses TRBV5-1 with TRBJ1-1, with 8 nucleotides matching TRBD1. The germline CDR1 and CDR2 sequences are SGHRS and YFSETQ. With 0 bases clipped from V and 5 bases from J, the junction kept 6 bases outside the gene matches. The CDR3 totals 15 residues.

The chain links TRBV7-6 to TRBJ2-3; D is undetermined. The CDR3 covers 13 residues. V gave up 5 bases and J gave up 5 bases, with 11 bases separating them. Germline values: CDR1 SGHVS, CDR2 FNYEAQ. DNA of the CDR3: TGTGCCAGCAGCCAATTCGGCGGAGATACGCAGTATTTT. As protein: CASSQFGGDTQYF. Combining the CDR3 with reference TRBV7-6 and TRBJ2-3 gives the whole variable domain GAGVSQSPRYKVTKRGQDVALRCDPISGHVSLYWYRQALGQGPEFLTYFNYEAQQDKSGLPNDRFSAERPEGSISTLTIQRTEQRDSAMYRCASSQFGGDTQYFGPGTRLTVL.

The chain links TRBV19 to TRBJ1-1; no reliable D call. V was shortened by 2 bases and J by 0 bases, with 7 bases between the two germline ends. The germline V gene encodes CDR1 LNHDA and CDR2 SQIVND (reference sequence). The CDR3 is 14 residues long. The CDR3 DNA sequence: TGTGCCAGTAGTATATGGAGCCTGAACACTGAAGCTTTCTTT. Amino acids: CASSIWSLNTEAFF.

This chain connects TRBV2 to TRBJ2-5, with TRBD1 matching over 8 bases. Trimming took 6 bases from V and 2 from J; bases not matched to a gene: 8. CDR3 length equals 15 residues. Germline CDR1 and CDR2: SNHLY and FYNNEI. Here the CDR3 reads CASSDGTGKQETQYF. The CDR3 nucleotides read TGTGCCAGCAGCGACGGGACAGGCAAACAAGAGACCCAGTACTTC. The variable domain in full, with the rest retrieved from reference TRBV2 and TRBJ2-5, is EPEVTQTPSHQVTQMGQEVILRCVPISNHLYFYWYRQILGQKVEFLVSFYNNEISEKSEIFDDQFSVERPDGSNFTLKIRSTKLEDSAMYFCASSDGTGKQETQYFGPGTRLLVL.

V gene TRBV28 combines with J gene TRBJ2-3, with TRBD2 identical over 12 bases. V dropped 3 bases and J dropped 8; count of bases not matched to a gene: 6. Germline V gene data show CDR1 as MDHEN and CDR2 as SYDVKM. The CDR3 spans 15 residues. The CDR3 sequence is CASSLTSGSSATQYF. CDR3 nucleotide sequence: TGTGCCAGCAGTTTGACTAGCGGGAGTTCAGCTACGCAGTATTTT.

V usage is TRBV5-1 and J usage is TRBJ2-1; unclear D gene. This CDR3 is built from 15 residues. Trimming stripped 4 bases from V and 0 bases from J, with 11 bases between. Germline CDR1 and CDR2: SGHRS and YFSETQ. CDR3 bases: TGCGCCAGCAGCCCTTCCGGTTTCTCCTACAATGAGCAGTTCTTC. Protein product: CASSPSGFSYNEQFF.

The rearrangement uses TRBV28 and TRBJ2-1; D might be TRBD2 (6 bases). The CDR3 loop spans 16 amino acids. The V end lost 4 bases, the J end lost 3 bases, and 16 bases lay between the germline ends. CDR1 and CDR2 (germline): MDHEN, SYDVKM. CDR3: CASSSPGGSGYNEQFF. CDR3 DNA sequence: TGTGCCAGCAGTTCCCCCGGGGGTAGCGGCTACAATGAGCAGTTCTTC.

The V call is TRBV7-3, the J call TRBJ2-1; TRBD2 aligns across 11 bases. V was clipped by 5 bases and J by 6 bases; unmatched bases: 9. CDR3 length equals 16 residues. The germline CDR1 and CDR2 sequences are SGHTA and FQGTGA. Here the CDR3 reads CASSPYTGTSGNEQFF. Here the CDR3 DNA reads TGTGCCAGCAGCCCATACACCGGGACTAGCGGCAATGAGCAGTTCTTC.

The V gene is TRBV28, the J gene TRBJ2-1, with D possibly TRBD2 on 5 matching bases. V was pared by 7 bases and J by 1 base, with 11 bases between. The CDR3 length is 14 residues. Germline loops: CDR1 MDHEN, CDR2 SYDVKM. Here the CDR3 DNA reads TGTGCCAGCACTGGACCGGGGTCCTACAATGAGCAGTTCTTC. This gives the protein CASTGPGSYNEQFF.

The V and J genes are TRBV19 and TRBJ2-1; 10 bases are shared with TRBD2. V lost 6 bases to trimming and J lost 6 bases; unmatched junction nucleotides: 8. The CDR3 runs to 15 residues. The germline V gene encodes CDR1 LNHDA and CDR2 SQIVND (reference sequence). The chain's CDR3 is CASSTLAGLVNEQFF. The CDR3 DNA reads as TGTGCCAGTAGCACACTAGCGGGACTTGTCAATGAGCAGTTCTTC.